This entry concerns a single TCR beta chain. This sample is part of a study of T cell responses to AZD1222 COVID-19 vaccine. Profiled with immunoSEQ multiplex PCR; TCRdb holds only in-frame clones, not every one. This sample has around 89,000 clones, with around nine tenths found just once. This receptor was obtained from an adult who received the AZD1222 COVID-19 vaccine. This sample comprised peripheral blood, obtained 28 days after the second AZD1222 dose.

Here the CDR3 reads CASRRQGRGSGANVLTF. CDR3 DNA: TGTGCCAGCAGACGACAGGGGCGCGGTTCTGGGGCCAACGTCCTGACTTTC. This chain links TRBV7-2 with TRBJ2-6, with 8 positions matching TRBD1. V lost 6 bases, J lost 1 base, and 8 bases stayed unmatched. The length of the CDR3 is 17 residues. Per the germline V gene, CDR1 is SGHTA and CDR2 is FQGNSA.